Listed below are T cell receptor beta chains from one sample, sequenced in a study of PD-1 blockade in classical Hodgkin lymphoma. Repertoires were generated with immunoSEQ multiplex PCR, while TCRdb's copy carries only in-frame clones and drops some. The repertoire holds about 29,000 clones, with 80% to 90% as singletons. The sample was CD8+ T cells from blood, taken at baseline. These receptor sequences come from a human donor with classical Hodgkin lymphoma. The CDR3 runs from the conserved cysteine through the conserved F or W.

v_call | cdr3_aa
TRBV6-5 | CASSVPGQGNYEQYF
TRBV6-5 | CASSSAGANVLTF
TRBV11-1 | CASSLTGNHEQYF
TRBV5-6 | CASSPGADTQYF
TRBV7-2 | CASSLRVAGELFF
TRBV28 | CASSPGLFYEQYF
TRBV19 | CASSPGFSEGDTQYF
TRBV7-2 | CASSYRDRGGETQYF
TRBV27 | CASSAAGDYLYGYTF
TRBV6-5 | CASTLEQGPYEQYF
TRBV11-3 | CASGLAGGWKTQYF
TRBV4-1 | CASSFREGRGSYEQYF
TRBV2 | CASGSGATNEKLFF
TRBV7-6 | CASSLDAGRSYNEQFF
TRBV7-9 | CASSPSSSTDTQYF
TRBV11-2 | CASSLWAAVLAGNTIYF
TRBV7-2 | CASSFLGRDGYTF
TRBV6-4 | CASNYNIGQARSYNEQFF
TRBV19 | CASSMSGKGQFF
TRBV6-5 | CASSYESAPGKAEAFF
TRBV2 | CASTHRGRYYEQYF
TRBV6-1 | CASGGEADGYTF
TRBV7-9 | CASSFDREAFF
TRBV7-9 | CASSLSAGMATEAFF
TRBV28 | CASRPPVFSGNTIYF
TRBV29-1 | CSSWGAEAFF
TRBV9 | CASSVPRRADGYTF
TRBV27 | CASSFVNEQFF
TRBV5-6 | CASSFQGSDEQFF
TRBV28 | CASSLDGANVLTF